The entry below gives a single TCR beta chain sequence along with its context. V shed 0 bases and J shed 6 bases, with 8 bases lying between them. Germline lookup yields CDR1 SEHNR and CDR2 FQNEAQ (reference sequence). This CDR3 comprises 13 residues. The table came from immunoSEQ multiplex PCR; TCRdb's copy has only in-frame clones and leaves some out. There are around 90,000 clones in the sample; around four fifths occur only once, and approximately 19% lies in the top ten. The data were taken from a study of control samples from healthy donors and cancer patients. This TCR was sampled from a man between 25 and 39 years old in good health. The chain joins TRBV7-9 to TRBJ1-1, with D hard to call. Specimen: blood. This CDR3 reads CASSLANQPEAFF. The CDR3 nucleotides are TGTGCCAGCAGCTTAGCCAACCAACCTGAAGCTTTCTTT.